This T cell receptor beta chain appears in the sequencing data of a study of OX40 agonist ivuxolimab in advanced cancers. Between the trimmed V and J ends, which lost 0 bases and 0 bases, there was a span of 15 bases. Germline V gives CDR1 SGHAT, CDR2 FQNNGV. The CDR3 covers 17 residues. Assay: immunoSEQ multiplex PCR; the TCRdb copy retains only in-frame clones and omits some. The sample has tens of thousands of clones, about 93% seen once. The source material was CD4+ or CD8+ T cells sorted from blood, sampled in a trial of the OX40 agonist ivuxolimab. The receptor was isolated from an adult with an advanced solid tumor such as melanoma, head and neck, liver or kidney cancer. V is TRBV11-2 and J is TRBJ2-7, with D perhaps TRBD2 (6 bases). The CDR3 DNA follows: TGTGCCAGCAGCTTAGAGGATAGCTTGGGGGGCTCCTACGAGCAGTACTTC. Protein product: CASSLEDSLGGSYEQYF.